The 23 T cell receptor beta chains presented below share a single source sample, sequenced in a study of T cells in Graves' hyperthyroidism and ophthalmopathy (dated by TCRdb to 2018 to 2020). To prepare the library, multiplex PCR was applied. The listed sequencing device is Illumina HiSeq 2000. TCR beta CDR3 regions were amplified from RNA transcripts. The first round of RT-PCR for the TCR CDR3 was performed with the HTBI primer set and the Qiagen OneStep RT-PCR kit. The public sequencing data were trimmed at Q25 with fastp and processed into clonotypes with MiXCR by TCRdb, which kept only in-frame beta chains. Records with the same CDR3 protein are collapsed into one entry carrying the most frequent genes and DNA. A total of approximately 360,000 distinct CDR3 sequences appear in this sample, 25% of them only once. The ten largest account for about 70% of the sample. The source material was blood. These receptors were collected from a man in his fifties with Graves' hyperthyroidism.

J is TRBJ2-1 and V is TRBV20-1; 9 nucleotides match TRBD1. With 3 bases clipped from V and 9 bases from J, the junction kept 12 bases outside the gene matches. CDR1 DFQATT and CDR2 SNEGSKA come from the germline V gene (reference sequence). There are 15 residues in the CDR3. Here the CDR3 DNA reads TGCAGTGCTAGCTGGGGGACAGGGCGAGGTGGTGAGCAGTTCTTC. Residues: CSASWGTGRGGEQFF.

There are many counts of this clonotype. J is TRBJ2-3 and V is TRBV5-1; D uncertain. The CDR3 spans 14 residues. The V end was cut by 3 bases, the J end by 1 base, with 9 bases between. The germline gives CDR1 SGHRS, CDR2 YFSETQ. The CDR3 is CASSSDRGTDTQYF. The CDR3 DNA is TGCGCCAGCAGCTCGGACCGGGGCACAGATACGCAGTATTTT.

The V and J genes are TRBV6-1 and TRBJ2-5; D might be TRBD1 or TRBD2, each matching 5 bases. This CDR3 is 14 amino acids long. Germline CDR1 and CDR2: MNHNS and SASEGT. Trimming stripped 6 bases from V and 10 bases from J, with 21 bases between. This CDR3 is CASRAGTDGGSQYF. The CDR3 DNA sequence: TGTGCCAGCAGAGCAGGGACCGATGGTGGGAGCCAGTACTTC.

This chain uses TRBV7-9 with TRBJ2-3; D might be TRBD1 (6 bases). V was pared by 6 bases and J by 0 bases, with 13 bases between. Germline V CDR1 and CDR2: SEHNR, FQNEAQ (reference sequence). There are 15 residues in the CDR3. The CDR3 nucleotides read TGTGCCAGCAGACCCGGGACACGAAGCACAGATACGCAGTATTTT. Translation gives CASRPGTRSTDTQYF. Full variable domain (rest looked up from reference TRBV7-9 and TRBJ2-3): DTGVSQNPRHKITKRGQNVTFRCDPISEHNRLYWYRQTLGQGPEFLTYFQNEAQLEKSRLLSDRFSAERPKGSFSTLEIQRTEQGDSAMYLCASRPGTRSTDTQYFGPGTRLTVL.

The sample holds many counts of this clonotype. Written as DNA, the CDR3 is TGTGCCAGCAGTGATGGGACTAGCTCCTACGAGCAGTACTTC. Translated, it gives CASSDGTSSYEQYF. The genes are TRBV2 and TRBJ2-7; 8 bases are shared with TRBD2. The CDR3 is 14 residues long. The junction had 1 base not matched to a gene; V was cut back by 3 bases and J by 0 bases. CDR1 is SNHLY, CDR2 FYNNEI, per germline.

This clonotype has a handful of counts. The V call is TRBV18, the J call TRBJ2-5, with D perhaps matching TRBD2 (7 bases). Trimming cost V 3 bases and J 1 base, with 15 bases left between them. Germline assignment: CDR1 KGHSH and CDR2 LQKENI. The CDR3 length is 16 residues. CDR3 sequence (DNA): TGTGCCAGCTCACCCCCGCTCGGGGGGCCCCAAGAGACCCAGTACTTC. As protein: CASSPPLGGPQETQYF.

This clonotype appeared many times. The chain combines TRBV11-3 with TRBJ2-7, with D maybe TRBD2 (6 bases). The CDR3 has 13 residues. The germline V and J ends were trimmed by 5 bases and 3 bases, with 11 bases remaining between them. Germline V lookup: CDR1 SGHNT, CDR2 YENEEA. CDR3 nucleotide sequence: TGTGCCAGCAGCGACGGGGGAGTCTACGAGCAGTACTTC. It yields the protein CASSDGGVYEQYF.

This clonotype has just a few counts. The chain has TRBV2 and TRBJ2-7; no clear D. Germline CDR1 and CDR2: SNHLY and FYNNEI. CDR3 size: 11 residues. Deletions cut 2 bases from V and 6 bases from J, with 5 bases between. The CDR3 is CASSEFGEQYF. The CDR3 DNA reads as TGTGCCAGCAGTGAATTCGGCGAGCAGTACTTC.

This clonotype turned up a few times. CDR3 bases: TGTGCCAGCAGCCAAGAGGGGACTAGCGCTCACAATGAGCAGTTCTTC. Encoded protein: CASSQEGTSAHNEQFF. The chain recombines TRBV4-2 with TRBJ2-1; 10 bases agree with TRBD2. The CDR3 runs 16 residues. Germline lookup yields CDR1 LGHNA and CDR2 YNFKEQ. J gave up 5 bases and V 0 bases, and 4 bases lay outside the gene matches.

The chain joins TRBV5-1 to TRBJ1-1, with D possibly TRBD1 on 6 matching bases. The CDR3 has 16 amino acids. Germline V lookup: CDR1 SGHRS, CDR2 YFSETQ. Trimming cost V 0 bases and J 4 bases, with 16 bases left between them. CDR3 coding DNA: TGCGCCAGCAGCTTGGGGGGCCGGGGGGGCCGCACTGAAGCTTTCTTT. Translating gives CASSLGGRGGRTEAFF.

A few counts support this clonotype. This chain links TRBV19 with TRBJ2-3; TRBD1 might be the D (5 bases). Looked up from germline, CDR1 is LNHDA and CDR2 is SQIVND (reference sequence). The V and J ends lost 5 bases and 0 bases respectively, with 12 bases between them. This CDR3 spans 15 amino acids. CDR3 residues: CASSPWGSSTDTQYF. DNA for the CDR3: TGTGCCAGTAGTCCCTGGGGCAGTAGCACAGATACGCAGTATTTT. Full variable domain (outside the CDR3, taken from reference TRBV19 and TRBJ2-3): DGGITQSPKYLFRKEGQNVTLSCEQNLNHDAMYWYRQDPGQGLRLIYYSQIVNDFQKGDIAEGYSVSREKKESFPLTVTSAQKNPTAFYLCASSPWGSSTDTQYFGPGTRLTVL.

V usage is TRBV19 and J usage is TRBJ2-1; possibly TRBD1 for D (6 bases). Trimming left V 7 bases short and J 8 bases short, with 21 bases between. CDR1 and CDR2 from the germline V gene are LNHDA and SQIVND (reference sequence). This CDR3 has 15 residues. The CDR3 DNA reads TGTGCCAGTAACGACAGGTTTAGGGGCGGTGATGAGCAGTTCTTC. It codes for CASNDRFRGGDEQFF. The full variable domain, completed using reference TRBV19 and TRBJ2-1, is DGGITQSPKYLFRKEGQNVTLSCEQNLNHDAMYWYRQDPGQGLRLIYYSQIVNDFQKGDIAEGYSVSREKKESFPLTVTSAQKNPTAFYLCASNDRFRGGDEQFFGPGTRLTVL.

Concerning this clonotype: A single base separates this from a much larger clone, so it may be a read error. This CDR3 is missing its conserved last phenylalanine or tryptophan, likely due to a read error. V gene TRBV3-1 combines with J gene TRBJ2-7; D not resolved. Germline V lookup: CDR1 LGHDT, CDR2 YNNKEL (reference sequence). Trimming took off 3 bases at V and 0 bases at J, with 3 bases between the two ends. This CDR3 has 12 residues. In nucleotides, the CDR3 is TGTGCCAGCAGCCACCTCTCCTACGAGCAGTACCTC. Protein sequence: CASSHLSYEQYL.

This clonotype was seen a few times. The V gene is TRBV18, the J gene TRBJ2-5, with 10 bases aligning to TRBD2. CDR3 length equals 17 residues. V dropped 3 bases and J dropped 3; count of bases not matched to a gene: 10. The germline V gene encodes CDR1 KGHSH and CDR2 LQKENI. The CDR3 coding sequence is TGTGCCAGCTCACCGCCAGGTTTAGCGGGAGGAGAAGAGACCCAGTACTTC. Translation gives CASSPPGLAGGEETQYF.

This clonotype has just a few counts. The chain couples TRBV24-1 to TRBJ2-3; 8 bases fit TRBD2. The CDR3 extends over 15 amino acids. Germline CDR1 and CDR2: KGHDR and SFDVKD. The V segment lost 2 bases and the J segment 5 bases; nucleotides outside the gene matches: 5. The CDR3 nucleotides read TGTGCCACCAGTGATTGGCGGGAGGACGTAGATACGCAGTATTTT. Its protein is CATSDWREDVDTQYF.

There are many counts of this clonotype. The rearrangement uses TRBV3-1 and TRBJ2-7, with D unresolved. Trimming stripped 0 bases from V and 4 bases from J, with 4 bases between. Germline V lookup: CDR1 LGHDT, CDR2 YNNKEL (reference sequence). CDR3 length: 12 residues. This CDR3 reads CASSQEAYEQYF. The CDR3 region has the DNA TGTGCCAGCAGCCAAGAGGCGTACGAGCAGTACTTC.

The chain employs TRBV6-5 and TRBJ2-1; maybe TRBD2 (5 bases). The CDR3 is made up of 16 amino acids. Looked up from germline, CDR1 is MNHEY and CDR2 is SVGAGI. Trimming cost V 6 bases and J 12 bases, with 27 bases left between them. The CDR3 bases are TGTGCCAGCAGCTACGCTAGAGGGATAGCGCTGGGTGTGCAGTTCTTC. This encodes CASSYARGIALGVQFF.

This clonotype was recorded many times. The genes are TRBV7-3 and TRBJ2-3; D gene unclear. Germline V gives CDR1 SGHTA, CDR2 FQGTGA. V lost 5 bases and J 5 bases, leaving 11 bases between the germline ends. This CDR3 contains 13 residues. This CDR3 reads CASSARSEDTQYF. The CDR3 DNA reads as TGTGCCAGCAGCGCCCGGTCCGAAGATACGCAGTATTTT.

For this clonotype: It may be a read error: a sequence one base away is much more abundant. The chain is built from TRBV7-3 and TRBJ2-5; possibly TRBD2 for D (5 bases). The ends were cut back, 8 bases at V and 5 bases at J, with 18 bases in the middle. Germline CDR1 SGHTA, CDR2 FQGTGA. CDR3 length: 14 residues. CDR3 protein: CASQPPRRVETQYF. DNA for the CDR3: TGTGCCAGCCAACCTCCTAGGCGGGTGGAGACCCAGTACTTC.

This clonotype was counted ten times or more. This chain uses TRBV7-3 with TRBJ2-3; TRBD2 agrees at 9 bases. The germline gives CDR1 SGHTA, CDR2 FQGTGA. The length of the CDR3 is 19 residues. The V segment lost 5 bases and the J segment 5 bases; nucleotides outside the gene matches: 20. CDR3 DNA: TGTGCCAGCAGCACAACGGGGATCAGCGGGAGGCGTCGTATAGATACGCAGTATTTT. It yields the protein CASSTTGISGRRRIDTQYF.

The table lists this clonotype with a few counts. CDR3 in DNA: TGCGCCAGCAGTCCGGAGGGGTTCCTACGAGAGCAGTACTTC. Protein product: CASSPEGFLREQYF. The J gene is TRBJ2-7, the V gene TRBV10-1; the D gene is possibly TRBD2 (6 bases). The CDR3 has 14 residues. The germline V and J ends were trimmed by 5 bases and 7 bases, with 18 bases remaining between them. Germline V CDR1 and CDR2: WNHNN, SYGVQD (reference sequence).

The chain links TRBV19 to TRBJ2-7; 9 positions match TRBD2. The V segment lost 8 bases and the J segment 0 bases; nucleotides outside the gene matches: 5. CDR1 and CDR2 (germline): LNHDA, SQIVND (reference sequence). This CDR3 has 14 amino acids. The CDR3 nucleotides are TGTGCCAGTTCGGCGGGAGGGGGCTCCTACGAGCAGTACTTC. It translates to CASSAGGGSYEQYF.

This sequence joins TRBV11-2 and TRBJ2-3; 7 positions agree with TRBD1. V was clipped by 3 bases and J by 1 base; unmatched bases: 7. Germline V gene data show CDR1 as SGHAT and CDR2 as FQNNGV. The length of the CDR3 is 16 residues. CDR3 DNA sequence: TGTGCCAGCAGCTTCGAGGGGGCATTCGGCACAGATACGCAGTATTTT. It specifies CASSFEGAFGTDTQYF.